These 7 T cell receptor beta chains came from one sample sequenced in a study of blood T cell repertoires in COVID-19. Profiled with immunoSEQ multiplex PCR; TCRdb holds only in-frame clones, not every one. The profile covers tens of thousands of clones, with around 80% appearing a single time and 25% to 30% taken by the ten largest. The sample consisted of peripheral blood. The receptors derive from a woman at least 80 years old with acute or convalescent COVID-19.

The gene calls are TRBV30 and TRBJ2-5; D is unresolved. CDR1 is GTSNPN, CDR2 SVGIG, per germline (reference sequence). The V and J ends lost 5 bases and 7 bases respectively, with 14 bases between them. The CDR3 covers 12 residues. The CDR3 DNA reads TGTGCCTGGGGTCCGAGTTTAGTGACCCAGTACTTC. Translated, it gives CAWGPSLVTQYF. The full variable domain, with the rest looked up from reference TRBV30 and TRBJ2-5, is SQTIHQWPATLVQPVGSPLSLECTVEGTSNPNLYWYRQAAGRGLQLLFYSVGIGQISSEVPQNLSASRPQDRQFILSSKKLLLSDSGFYLCAWGPSLVTQYFGPGTRLLVL.

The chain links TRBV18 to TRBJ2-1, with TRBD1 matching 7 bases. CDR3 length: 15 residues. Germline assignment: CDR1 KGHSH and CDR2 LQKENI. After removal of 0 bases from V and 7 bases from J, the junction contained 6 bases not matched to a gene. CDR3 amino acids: CASSPPGGAGNEQFF. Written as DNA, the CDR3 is TGTGCCAGCTCACCACCAGGGGGCGCGGGTAATGAGCAGTTCTTC.

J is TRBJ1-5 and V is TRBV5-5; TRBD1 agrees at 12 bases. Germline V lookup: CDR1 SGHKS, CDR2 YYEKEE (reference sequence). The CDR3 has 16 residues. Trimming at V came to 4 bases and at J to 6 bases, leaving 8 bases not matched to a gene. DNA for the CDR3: TGTGCCAGCAGCATCGGGACAGGGGGCAAGGGTCAGCCCCAGCATTTT. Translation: CASSIGTGGKGQPQHF.

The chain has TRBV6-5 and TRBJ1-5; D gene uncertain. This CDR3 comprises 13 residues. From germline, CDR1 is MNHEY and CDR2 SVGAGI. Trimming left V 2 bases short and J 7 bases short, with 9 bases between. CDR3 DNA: TGTGCCAGCAGTTACGGGCTTCGCCAGCCCCAGCATTTT. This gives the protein CASSYGLRQPQHF.

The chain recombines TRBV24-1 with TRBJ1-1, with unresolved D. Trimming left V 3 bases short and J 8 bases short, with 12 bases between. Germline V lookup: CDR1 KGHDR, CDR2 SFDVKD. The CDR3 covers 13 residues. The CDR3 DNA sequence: TGTGCCACCAGTGATCCCCGATCTGCGGAAGCTTTCTTT. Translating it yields CATSDPRSAEAFF.

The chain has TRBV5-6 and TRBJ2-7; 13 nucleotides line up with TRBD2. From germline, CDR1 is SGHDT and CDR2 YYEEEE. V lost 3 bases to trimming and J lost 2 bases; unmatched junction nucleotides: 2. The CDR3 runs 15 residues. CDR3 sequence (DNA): TGTGCCAGCAGCTGGGGACTAGCGGGAACCTACGAGCAGTACTTC. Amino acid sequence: CASSWGLAGTYEQYF.

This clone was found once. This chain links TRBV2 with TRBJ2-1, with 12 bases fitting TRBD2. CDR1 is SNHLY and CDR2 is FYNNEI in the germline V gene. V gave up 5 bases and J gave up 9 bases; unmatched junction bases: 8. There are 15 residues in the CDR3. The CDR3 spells CASSYASGREVEQFF. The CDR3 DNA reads TGTGCCAGCAGTTACGCTAGCGGGAGGGAAGTTGAGCAGTTCTTC.